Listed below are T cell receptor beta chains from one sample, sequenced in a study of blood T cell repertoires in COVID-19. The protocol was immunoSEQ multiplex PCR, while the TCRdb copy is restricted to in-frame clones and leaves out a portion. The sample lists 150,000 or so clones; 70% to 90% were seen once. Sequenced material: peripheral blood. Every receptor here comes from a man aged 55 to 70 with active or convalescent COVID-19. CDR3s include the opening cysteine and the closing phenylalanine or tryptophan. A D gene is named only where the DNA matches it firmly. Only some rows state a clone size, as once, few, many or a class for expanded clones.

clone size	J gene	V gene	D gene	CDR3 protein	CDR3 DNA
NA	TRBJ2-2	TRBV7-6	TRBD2	CASSRNLAGGPTGELFF	TGTGCCAGCAGCCGGAATCTAGCGGGAGGGCCAACCGGGGAGCTGTTTTTT
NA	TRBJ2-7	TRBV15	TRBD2	CATSRMAGVPGEQYF	TGTGCCACCAGCAGAATGGCGGGAGTACCGGGGGAGCAGTACTTC
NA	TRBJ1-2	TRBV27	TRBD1	CASSLRTGSSPYGYTF	TGTGCCAGCAGTTTGAGGACAGGGAGTTCCCCCTATGGCTACACCTTC
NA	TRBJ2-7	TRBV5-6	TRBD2	CASSSSMTELAGAVNF	TGTGCCAGCAGTTCCTCGATGACGGAGCTAGCGGGAGCTGTGAACTTC
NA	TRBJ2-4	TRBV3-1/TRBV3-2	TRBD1	CASSQDPTGGDIQYF	TGTGCCAGCAGCCAAGATCCAACAGGGGGAGACATTCAGTACTTC
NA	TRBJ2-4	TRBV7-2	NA	CASSLTTRRKNIQYF	TGTGCCAGCAGCCTAACGACCCGGAGGAAAAACATTCAGTACTTC
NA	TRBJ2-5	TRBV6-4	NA	CASSDSGQKETQYF	TGTGCCAGCAGTGACTCCGGACAGAAAGAGACCCAGTACTTC
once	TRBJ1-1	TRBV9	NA	CASSLTGQFTEAFF	TGTGCCAGCAGCCTCACAGGACAGTTCACTGAAGCTTTCTTT
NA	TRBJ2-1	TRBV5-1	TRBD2	CASSWTSGTYEQFF	TGCGCCAGCAGTTGGACTAGCGGGACCTATGAGCAGTTCTTC
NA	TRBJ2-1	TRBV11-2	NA	CASSLSAAADLSYNEQFF	TGTGCCAGCAGCTTATCGGCAGCTGCGGACTTGTCCTACAATGAGCAGTTCTTC
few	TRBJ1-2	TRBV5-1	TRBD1	CASSGGQLYYGYTF	TGCGCCAGCAGCGGGGGACAGCTCTACTATGGCTACACCTTC
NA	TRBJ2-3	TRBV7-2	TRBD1	CASSSDRGRTDTQYF	TGTGCCAGCAGCTCAGACAGGGGGCGCACAGATACGCAGTATTTT
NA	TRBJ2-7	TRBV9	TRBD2	CASSAGTSRTYEQYF	TGTGCCAGCAGCGCCGGGACTAGCAGGACCTACGAGCAGTACTTC
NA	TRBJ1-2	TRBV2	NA	CASSESGTGANYGYTF	TGTGCCAGCAGTGAATCCGGGACGGGGGCTAACTATGGCTACACCTTC
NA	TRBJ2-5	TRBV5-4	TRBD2	CASSSSGEDQETQYF	TGTGCCAGCAGCTCCAGCGGGGAGGATCAAGAGACCCAGTACTTC
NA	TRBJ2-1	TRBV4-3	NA	CASSQTSEPYNEQFF	TGCGCCAGCAGCCAAACAAGCGAGCCCTACAATGAGCAGTTCTTC
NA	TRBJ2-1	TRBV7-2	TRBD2	CASGLAGVGQFF	TGTGCCAGTGGACTAGCGGGAGTAGGGCAGTTCTTC
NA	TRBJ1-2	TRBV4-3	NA	CASSQEDRRTEFWYGYTF	TGCGCCAGCAGCCAAGAAGATAGGAGGACAGAGTTTTGGTATGGCTACACCTTC
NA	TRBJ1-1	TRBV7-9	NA	CASSLETGSKAFF	TGTGCCAGCAGCTTAGAGACAGGTTCAAAAGCTTTCTTT
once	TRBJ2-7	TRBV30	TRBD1	CAWRGDGTGTGEQYF	TGTGCCTGGCGAGGGGACGGGACAGGGACGGGTGAGCAGTACTTC
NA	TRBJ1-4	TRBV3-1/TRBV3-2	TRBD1	CASSLFSGTGGTNEKLFF	TGTGCCAGCAGCCTCTTTTCAGGAACAGGGGGTACTAATGAAAAACTGTTTTTT
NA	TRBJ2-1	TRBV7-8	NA	CASSLGSYSLVQFF	TGTGCCAGCAGCTTAGGTAGCTACTCTTTAGTTCAGTTCTTC
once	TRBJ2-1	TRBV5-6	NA	CASSLVSASSYNEQFF	TGTGCCAGCAGCTTGGTCAGCGCCAGCTCCTACAATGAGCAGTTCTTC
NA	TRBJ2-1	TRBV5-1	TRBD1	CASSSTGGDWDEQFF	TGCGCCAGCAGCTCCACAGGGGGCGATTGGGATGAGCAGTTCTTC
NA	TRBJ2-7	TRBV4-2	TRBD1	CASSQPGTGTYEQYF	TGTGCCAGCAGCCAGCCCGGGACAGGGACCTACGAGCAGTACTTC
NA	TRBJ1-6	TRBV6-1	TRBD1	CASKRQGNNSPLHF	TGTGCCAGCAAGCGACAGGGTAACAATTCACCCCTCCACTTT
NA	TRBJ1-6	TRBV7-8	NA	CASSLMGGRLGSPLHF	TGTGCCAGCAGCTTAATGGGTGGGAGACTGGGGTCACCCCTCCACTTT
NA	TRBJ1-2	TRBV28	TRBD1	CASNKPGTGGDAYTF	TGTGCCAGCAACAAACCAGGGACAGGGGGGGATGCCTACACCTTC
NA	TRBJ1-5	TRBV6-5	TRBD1	CASSRDRDVQPQHF	TGTGCCAGCAGTCGGGACAGGGATGTTCAGCCCCAGCATTTT
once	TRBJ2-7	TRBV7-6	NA	CASSRTGNSYEQYF	TGTGCCAGCAGCCGGACGGGGAACTCCTACGAGCAGTACTTC
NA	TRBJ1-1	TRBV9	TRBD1	CASSVGTGRESEAFF	TGTGCCAGCAGCGTAGGGACAGGGCGGGAGTCTGAAGCTTTCTTT